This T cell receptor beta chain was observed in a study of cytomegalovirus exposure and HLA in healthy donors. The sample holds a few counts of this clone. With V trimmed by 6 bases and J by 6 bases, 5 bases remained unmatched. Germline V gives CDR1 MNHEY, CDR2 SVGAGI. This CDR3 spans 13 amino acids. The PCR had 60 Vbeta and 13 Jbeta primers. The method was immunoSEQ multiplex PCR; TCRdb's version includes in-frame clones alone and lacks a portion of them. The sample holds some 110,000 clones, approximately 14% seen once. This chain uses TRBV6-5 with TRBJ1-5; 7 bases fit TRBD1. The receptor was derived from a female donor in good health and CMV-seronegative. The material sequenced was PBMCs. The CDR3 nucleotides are TGTGCCAGCAGGTCAGGGGGTGGTCAGCCCCAGCATTTT. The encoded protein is CASRSGGGQPQHF.